The 3 T cell receptor beta chains below were found in one sample sequenced in a study of T cell repertoires in cytomegalovirus infection. TCRdb passed the reads through MiXCR, listing each CDR3 protein once. The sample has hundreds of thousands of distinct CDR3 sequences, about 11% seen once. The source material was PBMCs. The receptors were sampled from a human donor in good health (CMV status not recorded). Some clones in this sample may be carry-over from other donors' samples.

As DNA, the CDR3 is TGTGCCATCAGTGGACAGGGGGATGCATACGAGCAGTACTTC. The encoded protein is CAISGQGDAYEQYF. The V and J genes are TRBV10-3 and TRBJ2-7; the match to TRBD1 covers 9 bases. V was clipped by 4 bases and J by 4 bases; unmatched bases: 5. This CDR3 has 14 amino acids. Germline CDR1 ENHRY, CDR2 SYGVKD.

This clonotype was found many times. J is TRBJ1-6 and V is TRBV7-9; TRBD1 is a possible D gene (6 bases). Germline CDR1 is SEHNR and CDR2 is FQNEAQ (reference sequence). Trimming removed 1 base from V and 0 bases from J, with 16 bases in between. CDR3 length: 19 residues. The CDR3 here is CASSLVFSGESSYNSPLHF. In DNA, the CDR3 is TGTGCCAGCAGCTTAGTTTTTTCAGGGGAGAGCTCCTATAATTCACCCCTCCACTTT.

The V and J genes are TRBV29-1 and TRBJ1-2; unclear D gene. V was pared by 4 bases and J by 0 bases, with 9 bases between. This CDR3 has 13 amino acids. CDR1 SQVTM and CDR2 ANQGSEA come from the germline V gene. The CDR3 DNA follows: TGCAGCGTTGGCGGCAGAGCTAACTATGGCTACACCTTC. Translating it yields CSVGGRANYGYTF. Full variable domain (rest looked up from reference TRBV29-1 and TRBJ1-2): SAVISQKPSRDICQRGTSLTIQCQVDSQVTMMFWYRQQPGQSLTLIATANQGSEATYESGFVIDKFPISRPNLTFSTLTVSNMSPEDSSIYLCSVGGRANYGYTFGSGTRLTVV.